Shown below are 13 T cell receptor beta chains from a single sample sequenced in a study of blood T cell repertoires in COVID-19. Generated by immunoSEQ multiplex PCR, the TCRdb table keeps only in-frame clones and is missing some. Of 250,000 or so clones in the sample, about nine tenths were seen once. The specimen was PBMCs or T cells enriched from blood (not recorded which). These receptors were obtained from a man aged 35 to 55 who had recovered from COVID-19.

Of note for this clone: The identical CDR3 is also encoded by other nucleotide sequences in the sample. This chain links TRBV6-5 with TRBJ1-4, with a weak D call TRBD1 (5 bases). Trimming stripped 6 bases from V and 8 bases from J, with 16 bases between. The CDR3 has 14 residues. From germline, CDR1 is MNHEY and CDR2 SVGAGI. DNA for the CDR3: TGTGCCAGCAGCTACCTCCCAGGGATGGAAAAACTGTTTTTT. Its translation: CASSYLPGMEKLFF.

The chain is built from TRBV28 and TRBJ1-1; D is unresolved. V lost 8 bases, J lost 3 bases, and 7 bases lay in between. The CDR3 has 11 amino acids. Germline V gene lookup returns CDR1 MDHEN and CDR2 SYDVKM. CDR3 residues: CASDRDTEAFF. The CDR3 coding sequence is TGTGCCAGCGACCGGGACACTGAAGCTTTCTTT.

This clone was observed a handful of times. V gene TRBV24-1 combines with J gene TRBJ2-2; tentatively, D is TRBD2 (6 bases). The CDR3 has 16 amino acids. Trimming took off 3 bases at V and 2 bases at J, with 12 bases between the two ends. Germline lookup yields CDR1 KGHDR and CDR2 SFDVKD. This CDR3 reads CATSDPLRGNTGELFF. The CDR3 DNA reads TGTGCCACCAGTGATCCCCTGCGGGGAAACACCGGGGAGCTGTTTTTT.

This chain uses TRBV5-1 with TRBJ2-6; a weak D match, TRBD2 (6 bases). The ends were cut back, 4 bases at V and 0 bases at J, with 17 bases in the middle. Germline V CDR1 and CDR2: SGHRS, YFSETQ. The CDR3 is 18 residues long. CDR3 sequence reads: CASSVIGGLSSGANVLTF. Here the CDR3 DNA reads TGCGCCAGCAGCGTGATCGGGGGTCTGAGCTCTGGGGCCAACGTCCTGACTTTC.

This chain joins TRBV28 and TRBJ1-2; D unresolved. Germline-derived CDR1 and CDR2 are MDHEN and SYDVKM. There are 15 residues in the CDR3. V lost 6 bases and J lost 4, with 18 bases in between. The CDR3 DNA follows: TGTGCCAGCAGCACCCCCCACGGGAGGGTCTATGGCTACACCTTC. Protein sequence: CASSTPHGRVYGYTF.

The chain couples TRBV19 to TRBJ1-1; no reliable D call. V lost 3 bases, J lost 1 base, and 15 bases lay in between. Germline CDR1 reads LNHDA; CDR2 reads SQIVND (reference sequence). CDR3 length: 16 amino acids. Here the CDR3 DNA reads TGTGCCAGTAGTATCACTGCGGGCAGGAGGAACACTGAAGCTTTCTTT. Translating gives CASSITAGRRNTEAFF.

This clone appeared a few times. V and J are TRBV25-1 and TRBJ2-2, with TRBD2 identical over 10 bases. Per germline, CDR1 MGHDK and CDR2 SYGVNS. Losses at the gene ends were 3 bases for V and 4 bases for J; bases not matched to a gene: 2. This CDR3 spans 15 amino acids. CDR3 residues: CASSDWTSGTGELFF. In DNA form, the CDR3 reads TGTGCCAGCAGTGACTGGACTAGCGGCACCGGGGAGCTGTTTTTT. The variable domain in full, with the rest retrieved from reference TRBV25-1 and TRBJ2-2, is EADIYQTPRYLVIGTGKKITLECSQTMGHDKMYWYQQDPGMELHLIHYSYGVNSTEKGDLSSESTVSRIRTEHFPLTLESARPSHTSQYLCASSDWTSGTGELFFGEGSRLTVL.

This sequence joins TRBV5-1 and TRBJ1-3; 7 nucleotides align to TRBD1. CDR1 and CDR2 (germline): SGHRS, YFSETQ. V gave up 0 bases and J gave up 1 base; unmatched junction bases: 4. The CDR3 sequence is 16 residues long. The CDR3 loop is CASSLGTGDSGNTIYF. As DNA, the CDR3 is TGCGCCAGCAGCTTGGGTACAGGGGATTCTGGAAACACCATATATTTT.

The V call is TRBV5-1, the J call TRBJ2-1; the D gene is possibly TRBD2 (6 bases). Germline-derived CDR1 and CDR2 are SGHRS and YFSETQ. The V and J ends lost 0 bases and 4 bases respectively, with 23 bases between them. This CDR3 region has 19 residues. The CDR3 DNA follows: TGCGCCAGCAGCTTGGGATATGGGGGGATCAAAAACCTTTACAATGAGCAGTTCTTC. This sequence encodes CASSLGYGGIKNLYNEQFF.

The chain is built from TRBV2 and TRBJ2-7; 9 bases align to TRBD1. Unmatched junction bases numbered 19, after V lost 4 bases and J lost 0 bases. Germline V lookup: CDR1 SNHLY, CDR2 FYNNEI. CDR3 length: 20 residues. CDR3 loop: CASSGPQTGGSYTPSYEQYF. The CDR3 nucleotides read TGTGCCAGCAGTGGACCCCAGACAGGGGGGAGTTATACACCCTCCTACGAGCAGTACTTC.

This clone showed up just once. CDR3 protein: CASSPGYLGLAETGELFF. CDR3 bases: TGTGCCAGCAGCCCAGGTTACTTGGGACTAGCGGAAACCGGGGAGCTGTTTTTT. The chain links TRBV7-8 to TRBJ2-2; 11 positions agree with TRBD2. This CDR3 region has 18 residues. The V segment lost 5 bases and the J segment 5 bases; nucleotides outside the gene matches: 13. Germline values: CDR1 SGHVS, CDR2 FQNEAQ.

The chain couples TRBV6-5 to TRBJ2-5, with a tentative D call TRBD2 (5 bases). V was cut by 5 bases and J by 4 bases, with 11 bases left in between. Germline V gives CDR1 MNHEY, CDR2 SVGAGI. This CDR3 contains 13 residues. Written as DNA, the CDR3 is TGTGCCAGCAGTCCGGGGATAGGAGAGACCCAGTACTTC. Translating gives CASSPGIGETQYF.

The DNA of the CDR3 is TGCGCCAGCAGATTTGACAGCCCCGGGAACTATGGCTACACCTTC. Its translation: CASRFDSPGNYGYTF. The chain couples TRBV23-1 to TRBJ1-2; TRBD1 might be the D (5 bases). TRBV23-1 is an ORF for which the function is uncertain. Trimming left V 6 bases short and J 2 bases short, with 16 bases between. The length of the CDR3 is 15 residues.